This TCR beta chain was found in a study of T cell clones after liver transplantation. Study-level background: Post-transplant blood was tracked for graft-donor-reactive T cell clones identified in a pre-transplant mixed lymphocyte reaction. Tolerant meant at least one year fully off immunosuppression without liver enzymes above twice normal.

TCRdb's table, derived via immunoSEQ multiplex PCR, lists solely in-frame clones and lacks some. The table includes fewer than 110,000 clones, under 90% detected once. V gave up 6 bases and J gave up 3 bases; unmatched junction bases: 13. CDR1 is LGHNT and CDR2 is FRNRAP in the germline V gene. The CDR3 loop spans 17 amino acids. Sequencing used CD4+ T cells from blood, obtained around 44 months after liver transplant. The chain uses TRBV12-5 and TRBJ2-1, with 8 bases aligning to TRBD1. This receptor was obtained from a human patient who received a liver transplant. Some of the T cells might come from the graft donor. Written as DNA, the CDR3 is TGTGCTAGTGGACAGGGACAGGTATTCTTTAACTACAATGAGCAGTTCTTC. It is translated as CASGQGQVFFNYNEQFF.